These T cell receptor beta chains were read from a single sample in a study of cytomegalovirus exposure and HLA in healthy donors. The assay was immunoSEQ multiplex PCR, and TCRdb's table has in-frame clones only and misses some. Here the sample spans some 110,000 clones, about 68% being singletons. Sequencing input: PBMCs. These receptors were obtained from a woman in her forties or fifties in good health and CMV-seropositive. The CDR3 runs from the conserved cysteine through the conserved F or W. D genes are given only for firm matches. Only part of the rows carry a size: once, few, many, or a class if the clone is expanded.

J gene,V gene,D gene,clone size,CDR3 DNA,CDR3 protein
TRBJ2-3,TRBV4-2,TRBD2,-,TGTGCCAGCAGCCAAACGACTAGCGGGAGGGCAGTTAATACGCAGTATTTT,CASSQTTSGRAVNTQYF
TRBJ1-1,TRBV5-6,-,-,TGTGCCAGCAGCTTGGGAGGGTTTGCCACTGAAGCTTTCTTT,CASSLGGFATEAFF
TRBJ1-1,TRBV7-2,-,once,TGTGCCAGCAGCTTATTGGACAGTTTTAACACTGAAGCTTTCTTT,CASSLLDSFNTEAFF
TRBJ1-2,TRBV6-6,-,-,TGTGCCAGCAGTGGCCGGGGGACCGATGGCTACACCTTC,CASSGRGTDGYTF
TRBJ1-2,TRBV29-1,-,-,TGCAGCGTTGAAAAACAGGGATATGGCTACACCTTC,CSVEKQGYGYTF
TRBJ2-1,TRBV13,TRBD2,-,TGTGCCAGCAGCCCTAGCGGGGGGCGCTACAATGAGCAGTTCTTC,CASSPSGGRYNEQFF
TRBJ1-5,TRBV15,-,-,TGTGCCACCAGCAGAGATGGGCAAGGAAGCAATCAGCCCCAGCATTTT,CATSRDGQGSNQPQHF
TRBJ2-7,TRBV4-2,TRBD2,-,TGTGCCAGCAGCCAAATTCCTGGGGGGGACTACGAGCAGTACTTC,CASSQIPGGDYEQYF
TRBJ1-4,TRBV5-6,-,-,TGTGCCAGCAGCCAGGGACACCAGGCGATTGAAAAACTGTTTTTT,CASSQGHQAIEKLFF
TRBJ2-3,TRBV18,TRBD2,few,TGTGCCAGCTCACCGGGCCTAGCGGGGAGTTGGGATACGCAGTATTTT,CASSPGLAGSWDTQYF
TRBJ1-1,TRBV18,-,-,TGTGCCAGCTCCCGGTCGGGGGAGAACACTGAAGCTTTCTTT,CASSRSGENTEAFF
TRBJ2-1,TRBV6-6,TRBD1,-,TGTGCCAGCAGAGACGGACAGGCGGGGCAGTTCTTC,CASRDGQAGQFF
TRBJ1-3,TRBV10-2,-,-,TGCGCCAGCAGTGAGCAGGGAGGTACCATATATTTT,CASSEQGGTIYF
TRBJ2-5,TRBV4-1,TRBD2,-,TGCGCCAGCAGCCTGACTAGCGGGGGGAAAAAAGAGACCCAGTACTTC,CASSLTSGGKKETQYF
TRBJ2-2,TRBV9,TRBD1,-,TGTGCCAGCAGCGTAGTACAGGGGTCCGGGGAGCTGTTTTTT,CASSVVQGSGELFF
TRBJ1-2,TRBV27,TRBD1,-,TGTGCCAGCCAAGACAGGGACTATGGCTACACCTTC,CASQDRDYGYTF
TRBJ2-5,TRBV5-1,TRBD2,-,TGCGCCAGCAGCCCAGGCTATAGCGGGGGGGCGGCGGAGACCCAGTACTTC,CASSPGYSGGAAETQYF
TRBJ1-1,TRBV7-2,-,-,TGTGCCAGCAGTCCCAAAGCAGGGCGGCTGGCTTTCTTT,CASSPKAGRLAFF
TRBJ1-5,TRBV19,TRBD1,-,TGTGCCACCAACGACAGGGGTGGTAGCAATCAGCCCCAGCATTTT,CATNDRGGSNQPQHF
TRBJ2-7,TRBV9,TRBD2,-,TGTGCCAGCAGCCCACCGACTAGCCACTACGAGCAGTACTTC,CASSPPTSHYEQYF
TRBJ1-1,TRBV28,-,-,TGTGCCAACCGAAGGCCAGGCGACACTGAAGCTTTCTTT,CANRRPGDTEAFF
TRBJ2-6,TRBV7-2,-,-,TGTGCCAGCAGCTCCACGGTGGTCTCTGGGGCCAACGTCCTGACTTTC,CASSSTVVSGANVLTF
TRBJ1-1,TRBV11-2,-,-,TGTGCCAGCAGCTTAGTTGGCGGGAACACTGAAGCTTTCTTT,CASSLVGGNTEAFF
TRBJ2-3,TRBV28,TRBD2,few,TGTGCCAGCAGTTTACGCGGGAGGGGGGACGATACGCAGTATTTT,CASSLRGRGDDTQYF
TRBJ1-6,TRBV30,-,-,TGTGCCTGGAGTAGTTTGAGATCACCCCTCCACTTT,CAWSSLRSPLHF
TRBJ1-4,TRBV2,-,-,TGTGCCAGCATGGTTTGGGACACCGAAGCCCTAATCGCAACTAATGAAAAACTGTTTTTT,CASMVWDTEALIATNEKLFF
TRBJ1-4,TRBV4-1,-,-,TGCGCCAGCAGCCAGGCTGGCAGGGCAACTAATGAAAAACTGTTTTTT,CASSQAGRATNEKLFF
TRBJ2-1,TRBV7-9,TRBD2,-,TGTGCCAGCAGCCATTTGACGGGACTAGCGGGAGGTTTCAATGAGCAGTTCTTC,CASSHLTGLAGGFNEQFF
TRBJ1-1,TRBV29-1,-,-,TGCAGCGTGGGTGAGGGTAGTCAAGCTTTCTTT,CSVGEGSQAFF
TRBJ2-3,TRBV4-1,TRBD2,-,TGCGCCAGCAGCCAAGACAATCCCCCTCTAGCGGGAGGGAACCATGGCACGGATACGCAGTATTTT,CASSQDNPPLAGGNHGTDTQYF
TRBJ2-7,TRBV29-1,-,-,TGCAGCGTTGAATATCCCCACAGGAAATACGAGCAGTACTTC,CSVEYPHRKYEQYF
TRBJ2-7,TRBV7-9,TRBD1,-,TGTGCCAGCAGCCAAGGGGGACAGGGCTCCTACGAGCAGTACTTC,CASSQGGQGSYEQYF
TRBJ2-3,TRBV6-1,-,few,TGTGCCAGCAGTGAATCGGCAGGGGGCACAGATACGCAGTATTTT,CASSESAGGTDTQYF
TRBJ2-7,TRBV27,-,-,TGTGCCAGCAGCTTCGGTGACAGTTTCTACGAGCAGTACTTC,CASSFGDSFYEQYF
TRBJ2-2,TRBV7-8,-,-,TGTGCCAGCAGCTTCCTCCATGGAGAAGCCGGGGAGCTGTTTTTT,CASSFLHGEAGELFF
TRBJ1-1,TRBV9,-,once,TGTGCCAGCAGCCCGCTCGGTGGGCTCGGCACTGAAGCTTTCTTT,CASSPLGGLGTEAFF
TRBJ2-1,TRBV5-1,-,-,TGCGCCAGCAGCTTGGCAGTCTTCAATGAGCAGTTCTTC,CASSLAVFNEQFF
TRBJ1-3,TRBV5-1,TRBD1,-,TGCGCCAGCAGCGGGGGACAGGGCTCTGGAAACACCATATATTTT,CASSGGQGSGNTIYF
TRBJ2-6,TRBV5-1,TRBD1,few,TGCGCCAGCAGCGCCATCCAAGAGACAGGGGATTCGGTCCTGACTTTC,CASSAIQETGDSVLTF
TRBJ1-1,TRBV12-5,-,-,TGTGCTAGTGGTTTGGTCCCGGCAACAGAGAACACTGAAGCTTTCTTT,CASGLVPATENTEAFF
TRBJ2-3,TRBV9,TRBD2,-,TGTGCCAGCAAGGGACTATACACAGATACGCAGTATTTT,CASKGLYTDTQYF
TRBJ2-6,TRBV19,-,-,TGTGCCAGTAGCCCAGACGGGAGGGCCAACGTCCTGACTTTC,CASSPDGRANVLTF
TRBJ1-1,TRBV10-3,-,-,TGTGCCATCAGTGAGTCGGTCGGAGATCAGGGTACTGAAGCTTTCTTT,CAISESVGDQGTEAFF
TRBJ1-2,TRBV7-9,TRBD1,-,TGTGCCAGCAGCTTAGGACAGGGGATCTATGGCTACACCTTC,CASSLGQGIYGYTF
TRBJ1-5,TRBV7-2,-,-,TGTGCCAGCAGCTTAACGGGGAGGGGAAGCAATCAGCCCCAGCATTTT,CASSLTGRGSNQPQHF
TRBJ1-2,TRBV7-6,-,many,TGTGCCAGCAGCGGGGGCGCGGATGGCTACACCTTC,CASSGGADGYTF
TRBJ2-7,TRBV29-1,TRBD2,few,TGCAGCGTTGAAGATCGAGCGGGAGGGCTGGACGAGCAGTACTTC,CSVEDRAGGLDEQYF